These T cell receptor beta chains were read from a single sample in a study of blood T cell repertoires in COVID-19. The method was immunoSEQ multiplex PCR; TCRdb's version includes in-frame clones alone and lacks a portion of them. The sample lists a few hundred thousand clones, around 80% occurring once. What was sequenced was peripheral blood. Every receptor here comes from a woman between 18 and 29 years old with acute or convalescent COVID-19. The CDR3 runs from the conserved cysteine through the conserved F or W. The D gene is left open where the match is weak. Expanded clones get a size class; other rows say once, few or many, or leave the size out.

J,D,size,V,DNA,CDR3
TRBJ2-1,-,-,TRBV7-9,TGTGCCAGCAGCTTAGATAGTCCCAATGAGCAGTTCTTC,CASSLDSPNEQFF
TRBJ2-7,-,-,TRBV29-1,TGCAGCGTTACCGGGGACTCCTACGAGCAGTACTTC,CSVTGDSYEQYF
TRBJ2-7,TRBD1,-,TRBV2,TGTGCCAGCAGTGAGTCTGGGGCAGGGGGCTACGAGCAGTACTTC,CASSESGAGGYEQYF
TRBJ1-6,TRBD1,-,TRBV3-1/TRBV3-2,TGTGCCAGCAGCCTGGGACAGGGGGTCAATAATTCACCCCTCCACTTT,CASSLGQGVNNSPLHF
TRBJ1-2,-,-,TRBV10-3,TGTGCCATCAGGCGACAGGAGTTCAACTATGGCTACACCTTC,CAIRRQEFNYGYTF
TRBJ1-1,-,-,TRBV15,TGTGCCACCAGCAGACCAGGGTGGGCTGAAGCTTTCTTT,CATSRPGWAEAFF
TRBJ1-2,-,-,TRBV9,TGTGCCAGCAGCTTTCAGGACAGCTATGGCTACACCTTC,CASSFQDSYGYTF
TRBJ2-1,-,-,TRBV29-1,TGCAGCTCCGACACGGGACAGGGTGCTGCGGGAGGTTTCTACAATGAGCAGTTCTTC,CSSDTGQGAAGGFYNEQFF
TRBJ2-2,TRBD1,-,TRBV27,TGTGCCACCTTTCGGACGGACAGGGCAGTTCCCACCGGGGAGCTGTTTTTT,CATFRTDRAVPTGELFF
TRBJ1-1,TRBD1,-,TRBV7-6,TGTGCCAGCAGCTTAGGGAGGACAGGGAGGAACACTGAAGCTTTCTTT,CASSLGRTGRNTEAFF
TRBJ1-4,-,-,TRBV6-6,TGTGCCAGCAGTTACTGGGCAGGGGTTGAAAAACTGTTTTTT,CASSYWAGVEKLFF
TRBJ2-3,TRBD1,-,TRBV19,TGTGCCAGTAGTATTGGACAGGGGGCGGATACGCAGTATTTT,CASSIGQGADTQYF
TRBJ2-7,-,few,TRBV5-1,TGCGCCAGCAGCTTGGGGACAGCGATCTACGAGCAGTACTTC,CASSLGTAIYEQYF
TRBJ1-3,-,few,TRBV3-1/TRBV3-2,TGTGCCAGCAGCCAATCAGGTTCTGGAAACACCATATATTTT,CASSQSGSGNTIYF
TRBJ1-5,-,-,TRBV4-3,TGCGCCAGCAGCCCCTCACAGGGAAACAATCAGCCCCAGCATTTT,CASSPSQGNNQPQHF
TRBJ2-1,-,-,TRBV3-1/TRBV3-2,TGTGCCAGCAGCCAAGAGTCAGGGGCCTACAATGAGCAGTTCTTC,CASSQESGAYNEQFF
TRBJ1-2,TRBD1,few,TRBV4-3,TGCGCCAGCAGCCAAGATCGGACAGGTGGATGGCATGGCTACACCTTC,CASSQDRTGGWHGYTF
TRBJ2-7,TRBD2,once,TRBV5-1,TGCGCCAGCAGTAGACTAGCGGAGGTCTACGAGCAGTACTTC,CASSRLAEVYEQYF
TRBJ1-6,-,-,TRBV5-8,TGTGCCAGCAGCCGAGGGTCCTATAATTCACCCCTCCACTTT,CASSRGSYNSPLHF
TRBJ2-7,TRBD1,-,TRBV7-9,TGTGCCAGCAGCGTCGGACAGGGCTCCCTCGGGATGGAGCAGTACTTC,CASSVGQGSLGMEQYF
TRBJ2-2,TRBD1,-,TRBV23-1,TGCGCCAGCAGTCAACGCCAGGGGGCAGTTGTAAACACCGGGGAGCTGTTTTTT,CASSQRQGAVVNTGELFF
TRBJ2-1,-,-,TRBV7-9,TGTGCCAGCAGCCCCAGGGGAGACTCCTACAATGAGCAGTTCTTC,CASSPRGDSYNEQFF
TRBJ2-1,-,-,TRBV3-1/TRBV3-2,TGTGCCAGCAGCGGTACAGACAATGAGCAGTTCTTC,CASSGTDNEQFF
TRBJ1-5,TRBD1,-,TRBV7-2,TGTGCCAGCAGTCGTGACAGGGAGAATCAGCCCCAGCATTTT,CASSRDRENQPQHF
TRBJ2-6,-,-,TRBV28,TGTGCCAGCAGTTTTTCTCGTCTAGGAGGGGGGGCCAACGTCCTGACTTTC,CASSFSRLGGGANVLTF
TRBJ2-2,-,-,TRBV10-3,TGTGCCATCAGACCAGGGGCCGGGGAGCTGTTTTTT,CAIRPGAGELFF
TRBJ2-3,TRBD2,few,TRBV6-4,TGTGCCAGCAGTGATTCAGCGGGAGATTCGGATACGCAGTATTTT,CASSDSAGDSDTQYF
TRBJ2-1,-,-,TRBV21-1,TGTGCCAGCAGCAGGGAGCACTACAATGAGCAGTTCTTC,CASSREHYNEQFF
TRBJ2-5,-,-,TRBV7-2,TGTGCCAGTTGGAGGGGACAGCCGTACCAAGAGACCCAGTACTTC,CASWRGQPYQETQYF